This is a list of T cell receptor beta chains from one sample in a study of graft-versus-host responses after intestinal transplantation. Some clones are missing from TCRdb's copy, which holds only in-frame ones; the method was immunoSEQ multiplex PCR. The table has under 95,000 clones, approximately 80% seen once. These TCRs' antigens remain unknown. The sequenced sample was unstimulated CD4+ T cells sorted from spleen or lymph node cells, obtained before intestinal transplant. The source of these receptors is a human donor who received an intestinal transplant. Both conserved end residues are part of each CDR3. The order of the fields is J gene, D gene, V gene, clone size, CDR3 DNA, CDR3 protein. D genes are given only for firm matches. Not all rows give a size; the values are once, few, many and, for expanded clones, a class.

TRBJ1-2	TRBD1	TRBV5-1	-	TGCGCCAGCAGCTTGGCCGGGACAGACCGTTCAAGCACCTTC	CASSLAGTDRSSTF
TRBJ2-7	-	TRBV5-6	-	TGTGCCAGCAGCTTGGTTTCGCTATACGAGCAGTACTTC	CASSLVSLYEQYF
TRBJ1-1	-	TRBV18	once	TGTGCCAGCTCACCTGGGACTTACTTTGAAGCTTTCTTT	CASSPGTYFEAFF
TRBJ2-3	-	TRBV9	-	TGTGCCAGCAGCGTAGGAGGTACGGGTACGCAGTATTTT	CASSVGGTGTQYF
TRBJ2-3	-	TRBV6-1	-	TGTGCCAGCAGAGGACAGAGCACAGATACGCAGTATTTT	CASRGQSTDTQYF
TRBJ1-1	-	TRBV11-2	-	TGTGCCAGCAGCTTTTACAGGGACATGAACACTGAAGCTTTCTTT	CASSFYRDMNTEAFF
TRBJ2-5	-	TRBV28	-	TGTACCACAAGGGGGCAAGAGACCCAGTACTTC	CTTRGQETQYF
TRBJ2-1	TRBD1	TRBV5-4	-	TGTGCCAGCAGCTCCGGGACAGGGGGCTCTAAAAATGAGCAGTTCTTC	CASSSGTGGSKNEQFF
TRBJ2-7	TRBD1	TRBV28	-	TGTGGGACCGGGACAGGGTACGGCGAGCAGTACTTC	CGTGTGYGEQYF
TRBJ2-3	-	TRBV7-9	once	TGTGCCAGCAGCTTAATTAGGCGGGAATTCACAGATACGCAGTATTTT	CASSLIRREFTDTQYF
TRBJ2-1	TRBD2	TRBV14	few	TGTGCCAGCAGCCCTATAGCGGGCCCCTACAATGAGCAGTTCTTC	CASSPIAGPYNEQFF
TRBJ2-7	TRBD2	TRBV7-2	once	TGTGCCAGCAGCCGGGGGAACGGGAGGGTGGACGAGCAGTACTTC	CASSRGNGRVDEQYF
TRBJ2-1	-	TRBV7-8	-	TGTGCCAGCAGCGGACGGGACAACTCCTACAATGAGCAGTTCTTC	CASSGRDNSYNEQFF
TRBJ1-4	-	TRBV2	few	TGTGCCAGCAGTGATAAGGGGAGGGAAAAACTGTTTTTT	CASSDKGREKLFF
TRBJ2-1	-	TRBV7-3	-	TGTGCCAGCAGCTTAAGCGGTAGGGGCAACAATGAGCAGTTCTTC	CASSLSGRGNNEQFF
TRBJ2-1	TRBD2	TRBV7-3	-	TGTGCCAGCAGCCCACTAGCGGGAGGGTCCAATGAGCAGTTCTTC	CASSPLAGGSNEQFF
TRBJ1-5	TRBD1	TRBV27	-	TGTGCCAGCAGTTCACAAACACAGGGGTGGATTCAGCCCCAGCATTTT	CASSSQTQGWIQPQHF
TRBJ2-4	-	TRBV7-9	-	TGTGCCAGCAGATCCTCGCCCGGACTGGACATTCAGTACTTC	CASRSSPGLDIQYF
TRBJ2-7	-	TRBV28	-	TGTGCCAGCAGTTTGACAGCGAGCTCCTACGAGCAGTACTTC	CASSLTASSYEQYF
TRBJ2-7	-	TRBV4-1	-	TGCGCCAGCAGCCAAGGAGTCGGACAGTCCCTTTACGAGCAGTACTTC	CASSQGVGQSLYEQYF
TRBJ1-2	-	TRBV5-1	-	TGCGCCAGCAGCCGGGAACAGGGTCCTCATGGCTACACCTTC	CASSREQGPHGYTF
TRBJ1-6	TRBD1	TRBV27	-	TGTGCCAGCAGTCACGGGACAGAACCCCTCCACTTT	CASSHGTEPLHF
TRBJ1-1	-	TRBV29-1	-	TGCAGCGTTGCCGAGGGAGGCACTGAAGCTTTCTTT	CSVAEGGTEAFF
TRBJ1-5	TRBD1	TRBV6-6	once	TGTGCCAGCAGCTCCGGGACAGGGGTGGTCAGTCAGCCCCAGCATTTT	CASSSGTGVVSQPQHF
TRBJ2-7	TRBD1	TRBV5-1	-	TGCGCCAGCAGTAGGACCGGGACAGGGGACGAGCAGTACTTC	CASSRTGTGDEQYF
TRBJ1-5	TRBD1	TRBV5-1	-	TGCGCCAGCAGCTGGACAGGGGTAGATCAGCCCCAGCATTTT	CASSWTGVDQPQHF
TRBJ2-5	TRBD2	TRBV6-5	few	TGTGCCAGCCAGCGGGGGGGAAAAGTAGAGACCCAGTACTTC	CASQRGGKVETQYF
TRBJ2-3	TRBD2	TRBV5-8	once	TGTGCCAGCAGCTTGGGACTAGCGCCCACGGATACGCAGTATTTT	CASSLGLAPTDTQYF
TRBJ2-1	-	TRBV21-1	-	TGTGCCAGCAGCAAAGACAGCGGGGTCTCCTACAATGAGCAGTTCTTC	CASSKDSGVSYNEQFF
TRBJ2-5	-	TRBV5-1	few	TGCGCCAGCAGCTTGGGGCCGACGGGGAAGCAAGAGACCCAGTACTTC	CASSLGPTGKQETQYF
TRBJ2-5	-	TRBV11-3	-	TGTGCCGGCAGCTTACAGGTCGATGAGACCCAGTACTTC	CAGSLQVDETQYF
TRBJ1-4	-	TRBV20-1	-	TGCAGTGCTAGAGGGACTTCTCAGGTCATTTTT	CSARGTSQVIF
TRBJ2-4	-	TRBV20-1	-	TGCAGTGCACTGGGATGGGGCCAGAACGGCTTC	CSALGWGQNGF
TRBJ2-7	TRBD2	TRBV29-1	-	TGCAGCGTTGAAGGGGGACTAGCGGGGGGACCGTCCTACGAGCAGTACTTC	CSVEGGLAGGPSYEQYF
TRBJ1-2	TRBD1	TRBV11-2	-	TGTGCCAGCAGCCCGCGGACAGGGGGCGCCTATGGCTACACCTTC	CASSPRTGGAYGYTF
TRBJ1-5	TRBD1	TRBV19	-	TGTGCCAGTAGTATAGCGGCCACAGGGGAGCGTGGCAATCAGCCCCAGCATTTT	CASSIAATGERGNQPQHF
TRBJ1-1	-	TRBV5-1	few	TGCGCCAGCAGCTTGGACGGGTTCACTGAAGCTTTCTTT	CASSLDGFTEAFF
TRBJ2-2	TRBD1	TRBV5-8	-	TGTGCCAGCAGCTTGTGGGGACAGGGGACCGGGGAGCTGTTTTTT	CASSLWGQGTGELFF
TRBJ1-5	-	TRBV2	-	TGTGCCAGCAGTGAACAAGCCGCCGAAAATCAGCCCCAGCATTTT	CASSEQAAENQPQHF
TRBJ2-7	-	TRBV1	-	TGCACCAGCAGCAACAGGCTTCCCAGCTACGAGCAGTACTTC	CTSSNRLPSYEQYF
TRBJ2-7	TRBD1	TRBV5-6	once	TGTGCCAGCAGCTTGGTCGGGACAGGGACCTACGAGCAGTACTTC	CASSLVGTGTYEQYF
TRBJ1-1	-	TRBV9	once	TGTGCCAGCAGCACATCGGGGAGTATGAACACTGAAGCTTTCTTT	CASSTSGSMNTEAFF
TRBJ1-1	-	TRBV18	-	TGTGCCAGCTCACAGACCGGGAACATGAGGGCTGAAGCTTTCTTT	CASSQTGNMRAEAFF
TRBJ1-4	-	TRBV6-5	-	TGTGCCAGCAGCCTTGACAGACTCAATGAAAAACTGTTTTTT	CASSLDRLNEKLFF
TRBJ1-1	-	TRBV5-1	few	TGCGCCAGCAGCTTGGAGGGGGAGGGAACTGAAGCTTTCTTT	CASSLEGEGTEAFF
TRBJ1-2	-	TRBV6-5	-	TGTGCCAGCAGTTACGGCGGGGAGACCTATGGCTACACCTTC	CASSYGGETYGYTF
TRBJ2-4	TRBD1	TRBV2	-	TGTGCCAGCAGATTCGCGCCCGGGACAGGGGGTAACATTCAGTACTTC	CASRFAPGTGGNIQYF
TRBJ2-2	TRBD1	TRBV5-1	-	TGCGCCAGCAGCGTGAGACAGGGGGACTCCGGGGAGCTGTTTTTT	CASSVRQGDSGELFF
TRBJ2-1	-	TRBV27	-	TGTGCCAGCAGTTTAGATTGGCGGGGTAGCTCCTACAATGAGCAGTTCTTC	CASSLDWRGSSYNEQFF
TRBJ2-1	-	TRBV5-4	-	TGTGCCAGCAGCCGAGGGGGGGTCAGCCTCAATGAGCAGTTCTTC	CASSRGGVSLNEQFF
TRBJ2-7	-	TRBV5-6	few	TGTGCCAGCAGCCAAGGACACAAACCCTACGAGCAGTACTTC	CASSQGHKPYEQYF
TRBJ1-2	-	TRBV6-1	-	TGTGCCAGCAGTTCTCCCAGGGAAGCGAACTATGGCTACACCTTC	CASSSPREANYGYTF
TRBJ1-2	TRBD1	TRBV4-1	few	TGCGCCAGCAGCCAGACAGGGTTGAGTGGCTACACCTTC	CASSQTGLSGYTF
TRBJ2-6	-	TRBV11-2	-	TGTGCCAGCAGCTGGAGGGGTCTTTCTGGGGCCAACGTCCTGACTTTC	CASSWRGLSGANVLTF